The clone carrying this TCR beta chain was counted once. Its target is unknown. The sample comes from a study of T cell responses to AZD1222 COVID-19 vaccine. Study outcomes and limitations: With two AZD1222 doses given, Spike-specific TCR breadth and depth both rose. Targeting of unmutated variant regions was reportedly seen in nearly half of spike-specific TCRs. Baseline testing showed seropositivity in only a handful of AZD1222 recipients.

Germline V gene sequence: CDR1 MRHNA, CDR2 SNTAGT. The V end lost 11 bases, the J end lost 2 bases, and 19 bases lay between the germline ends. This CDR3 is built from 14 residues. This table comes from immunoSEQ multiplex PCR, and its TCRdb copy is limited to in-frame clones, with some not included. The sample holds about 130,000 clones, 85% to 90% seen once. The sequences come from peripheral blood, collected on day 0 of AZD1222 vaccination. The clonotype comes from an adult in good health. The chain combines TRBV6-4 with TRBJ2-7; no firm D call. CDR3 nucleotide sequence: TGTGCCCTCTCTCCTCGAAGGGATGCCTACGAGCAGTACTTC. This sequence encodes CALSPRRDAYEQYF.